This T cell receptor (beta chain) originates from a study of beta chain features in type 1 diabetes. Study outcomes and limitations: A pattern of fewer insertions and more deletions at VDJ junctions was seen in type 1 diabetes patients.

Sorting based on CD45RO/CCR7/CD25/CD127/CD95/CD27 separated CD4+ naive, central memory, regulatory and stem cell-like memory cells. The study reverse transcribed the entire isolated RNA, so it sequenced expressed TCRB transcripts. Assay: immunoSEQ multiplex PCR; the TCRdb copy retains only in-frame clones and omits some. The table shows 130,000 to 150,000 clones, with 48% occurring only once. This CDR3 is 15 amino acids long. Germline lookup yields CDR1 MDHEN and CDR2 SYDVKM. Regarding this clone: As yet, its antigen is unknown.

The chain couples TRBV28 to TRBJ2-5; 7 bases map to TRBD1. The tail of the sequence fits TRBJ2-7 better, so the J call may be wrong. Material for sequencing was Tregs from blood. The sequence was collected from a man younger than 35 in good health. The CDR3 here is CASSHRGGPSYEQYF. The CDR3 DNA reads TGTGCCAGCAGCCACAGGGGCGGCCCTTCCTACGAGCAGTACTTC.